Listed below are T cell receptor beta chains from one sample, sequenced in a study of shared clonotypes between healthy human individuals. Assay: immunoSEQ multiplex PCR; the TCRdb copy retains only in-frame clones and omits some. The sample lists 2 million to 3 million clones; approximately 93% were seen once. Source material: naive CD4+ T cells from PBMCs. All receptors derive from a man in his late teens or twenties in good health. Some clones in this sample may be carry-over from other donors' samples. Each CDR3 is given with its conserved first and last residue. Fields, in order: V gene, CDR3 protein.

TRBV30	CAWRKGGNTEAFF
TRBV11-1	CASSPNGGVRDEQYF
TRBV9	CASKRTAANTGELFF
TRBV19	CASSNFREPHEQYF
TRBV2	CASRDSRYNEQFF
TRBV2	CASSGQGAQYEQYF
TRBV6-5	CASSYSRSNQPQHF
TRBV5-4	CASSLTIDPKGDEQYF
TRBV18	CASSTITGANVLTF
TRBV4-2	CASSPVGSGSSTDTQYF
TRBV6-5	CASSFRTSGTYNEQFF
TRBV5-1	CASSLSQGANTGELFF
TRBV7-2	CASSLVPGSSYEQYF
TRBV6-1	CASRLGGWTEAFF
TRBV19	CASSIQGTTNTGELFF
TRBV6-6	CASSYLSGGNEQFF
TRBV6-5	CASSYTPNYGYTF
TRBV2	CASSGTGGYEQYF
TRBV5-4	CASSPGQAEAFF
TRBV29-1	CSETENTEAFF
TRBV12-5	CASGFSGRRETQYF
TRBV27	CASSTRDRGLKQYF
TRBV7-2	CASSNFRGSYEQYF
TRBV5-1	CASSQTSSTDTQYF